This is a list of T cell receptor beta chains from one sample in a study of cytomegalovirus exposure and HLA in healthy donors. Using immunoSEQ multiplex PCR, the repertoire was profiled, and TCRdb retains in-frame clones only, with some absent. There are 150,000 to 180,000 clones in the sample; 74% occur only once, and 2.1% lies in the top ten. The sample taken for sequencing was PBMCs. These receptor sequences come from a man aged 25 to 40 in good health and CMV-seronegative. The CDR3 runs from the conserved cysteine through the conserved F or W. Fields, in order: clone size, V gene, J gene, D gene, CDR3 DNA, CDR3 protein. The D gene is left open where the match is weak. Expanded clones are given a class, and other clones once, few, many or no size at all.

NA	TRBV5-4	TRBJ2-3	TRBD2	TGTGCCAGCAGCTTTGGTAGAGCGGGGGGGACAGATACGCAGTATTTT	CASSFGRAGGTDTQYF
few	TRBV21-1	TRBJ2-7	NA	TGTGCCAGCAGCAAAAGGTGCCGGGGAGCCTACGAGCAGTACTTC	CASSKRCRGAYEQYF
NA	TRBV7-9	TRBJ2-7	NA	TGTGCCAGCAGCTTGACCATCGGGGGGCTAGTCGAGCAGTACTTC	CASSLTIGGLVEQYF
NA	TRBV5-1	TRBJ1-1	NA	TGCGCCAGCAGCGACGGTAGGGGTCAAATACCTGAAGCTTTCTTT	CASSDGRGQIPEAFF
NA	TRBV18	TRBJ2-2	NA	TGTGCCAGCTCACCGAAGGGGTCCGGGGAGCTGTTTTTT	CASSPKGSGELFF
NA	TRBV9	TRBJ1-2	NA	TGTGCCAGCAGCCCAGACAGGTCCGATGGCTACACCTTC	CASSPDRSDGYTF
NA	TRBV20-1	TRBJ2-7	NA	TGCAGTGCTAGACGGAGCCACGAGCAGTACTTC	CSARRSHEQYF
once	TRBV30	TRBJ2-7	TRBD2	TGTGCCTGGAGTACGTCGGGGGGCGAGCAGTACTTC	CAWSTSGGEQYF
NA	TRBV7-8	TRBJ2-3	TRBD1	TGTGCCAGCATCATCGACAGGGTAACTAGCACAGATACGCAGTATTTT	CASIIDRVTSTDTQYF
once	TRBV25-1	TRBJ2-7	NA	TGTGCCAGCAGTGAAACGGGAACGGGGCAGTACTTC	CASSETGTGQYF
NA	TRBV20-1	TRBJ1-2	NA	TGCAGTGCTAGCGGGGGGCATGGCTACACCTTC	CSASGGHGYTF
NA	TRBV30	TRBJ1-2	NA	TGTGCCTGGAGTGTAAGGGGAGGTGAAGGCTACACCTTC	CAWSVRGGEGYTF
NA	TRBV5-6	TRBJ1-2	NA	TGTGCCAGCAGTGCCACTACAGGGAGAAGAGGCTACACCTTC	CASSATTGRRGYTF
NA	TRBV7-2	TRBJ2-6	TRBD1	TGTGCTAGCAGCTTAGCGCCCCCTGGGACAGGGGTCTCGGCTGGGGCCAACGTCCTGACTTTC	CASSLAPPGTGVSAGANVLTF
NA	TRBV6-5	TRBJ1-2	NA	TGTGCCAGCAGCATGACAGGATCCCATGGCTACACCTTC	CASSMTGSHGYTF
NA	TRBV30	TRBJ1-6	NA	TGTGCCTGGAGTCTCCAGGGGACCTATAATTCACCCCTCAACTTT	CAWSLQGTYNSPLNF
NA	TRBV5-1	TRBJ2-2	TRBD1	TGCGCCAGCAGCTCCCCCGGGACAGGGTCTCCCGGGGAGCTGTTTTTT	CASSSPGTGSPGELFF
NA	TRBV5-6	TRBJ1-1	TRBD1	TGTGCCAGCAGCAAGGGGGCAGGGGGAACTGAAGCTTTCTTT	CASSKGAGGTEAFF
NA	TRBV5-1	TRBJ2-1	TRBD2	TGCGCCAGCAGCAACGGGGGGTCCTACAATGAGCAGTTCTTC	CASSNGGSYNEQFF
few	TRBV11-1	TRBJ2-7	NA	TGTGCCAGCAGCCCCACGACAGCCTCCTACGAGCAGTACTTC	CASSPTTASYEQYF
NA	TRBV29-1	TRBJ2-7	TRBD1	TGCAGCGTAGCCCGGGACAGAATGCCCTACGAGCAGTACTTC	CSVARDRMPYEQYF
NA	TRBV9	TRBJ1-2	NA	TGTGCCAGCAGCGTAGGTGCAGGGTCGAGCTATGGCTACACCTTC	CASSVGAGSSYGYTF
few	TRBV25-1	TRBJ2-2	TRBD2	TGTGCCAGTACAGCCCAGCGGGAGGTCACCGGGGAGCTGTTTTTT	CASTAQREVTGELFF
few	TRBV7-3	TRBJ1-2	NA	TGTGCCAGCAGCCGGCGGGGAGGGACTAACTATGGCTACACCTTC	CASSRRGGTNYGYTF
NA	TRBV6-1	TRBJ2-5	TRBD1	TGTGCCAGCGGAAATGACAGGGAACAAGAGACCCAGTACTTC	CASGNDREQETQYF
NA	TRBV6-5	TRBJ2-1	NA	TGTGCCAGCAGAGCGGACCGTAGCTCAAGGCAGTTCTTC	CASRADRSSRQFF
few	TRBV5-4	TRBJ2-5	TRBD2	TGTGCCAGCAGCATTAGCGGGGGGGCCCAAGAGACCCAGTACTTC	CASSISGGAQETQYF
few	TRBV19	TRBJ1-1	NA	TGTGCCAGTAGTGAACAGGCCAACACTGAAGCTTTCTTT	CASSEQANTEAFF
NA	TRBV5-4	TRBJ1-5	NA	TGTGCCAGCAGCTTGGGGGAGGGACAGCCCCAGCATTTT	CASSLGEGQPQHF
NA	TRBV28	TRBJ1-1	NA	TGTGCCAGCAGACCGGGCTATCGGGGGGTGAACACTGAAGCTTTCTTT	CASRPGYRGVNTEAFF
NA	TRBV6-6	TRBJ1-1	NA	TGTGCCAGCAGCCCGGTCCGGACTGAAGCTTTCTTT	CASSPVRTEAFF
NA	TRBV7-2	TRBJ1-4	TRBD1	TGTGCCAGCAGCTGGGACAGCGGAGAAAAACTGTTTTTT	CASSWDSGEKLFF
NA	TRBV5-6	TRBJ1-3	TRBD1	TGTGCCAGCAGCGGGGACAGGGTTAGACTTTATTTT	CASSGDRVRLYF